What follows are 24 T cell receptor beta chains derived from one specimen sequenced in a study of T cells in Graves' hyperthyroidism and ophthalmopathy. Amplification targeted TCR beta CDR3 regions from RNA transcripts. The HTBI primer set was used in a first-round RT-PCR of the TCR CDR3. Each CDR3 protein gets one entry after TCRdb re-called the multiplex PCR reads with MiXCR. Here the sample spans 250,000 to 300,000 distinct CDR3 sequences, more than 15% being singletons. Material for sequencing was blood. The receptors were gathered from a woman aged 55-75 years with Graves' ophthalmopathy.

This chain links TRBV6-1 with TRBJ1-2; the match to TRBD1 covers 8 bases. V lost 3 bases, J lost 7 bases, and 13 bases stayed unmatched. The CDR3 contains 16 residues. The germline CDR1 and CDR2 sequences are MNHNS and SASEGT. The CDR3 is CASSDRDRTYSGGYTF. CDR3 coding DNA: TGTGCCAGCAGTGACCGGGACAGGACCTACTCGGGTGGCTACACCTTC.

The table lists this clonotype with many counts. V is TRBV18 and J is TRBJ2-3; D possibly corresponds to TRBD2 (6 bases). V was clipped by 5 bases and J by 0 bases, with 12 bases between them. The CDR3 is made up of 15 amino acids. Germline V gene sequence: CDR1 KGHSH, CDR2 LQKENI. Written as DNA, the CDR3 is TGTGCCAGCTCAGCAGCGGGTATTAGCACAGATACGCAGTATTTT. This encodes CASSAAGISTDTQYF. The complete variable domain, with remaining parts taken from reference TRBV18 and TRBJ2-3, reads NAGVMQNPRHLVRRRGQEARLRCSPMKGHSHVYWYRQLPEEGLKFMVYLQKENIIDESGMPKERFSAEFPKEGPSILRIQQVVRGDSAAYFCASSAAGISTDTQYFGPGTRLTVL.

This clonotype was picked up a small number of times. The chain links TRBV7-6 to TRBJ1-1; 8 bases agree with TRBD1. The CDR3 covers 15 residues. V gave up 5 bases and J gave up 2 bases; unmatched junction bases: 7. Germline V lookup: CDR1 SGHVS, CDR2 FNYEAQ. In DNA, the CDR3 is TGTGCCAGCAGCCAAAAACAGGGGGGTAACACTGAAGCTTTCTTT. Encoded protein: CASSQKQGGNTEAFF.

This rearrangement joins TRBV5-6 to TRBJ2-1; D is undetermined. V was trimmed by 0 bases and J by 4 bases, leaving 11 bases between them. The CDR3 extends over 15 amino acids. Germline V gene sequence: CDR1 SGHDT, CDR2 YYEEEE. The CDR3 sequence is CASSLGTIRYNEQFF. As DNA, the CDR3 is TGTGCCAGCAGCTTGGGCACTATCAGGTACAATGAGCAGTTCTTC.

This clonotype has a count of ten or more. The V and J genes are TRBV20-1 and TRBJ2-3; possibly TRBD2 for D (6 bases). Trimming shortened V by 4 bases and J by 0 bases, and 17 bases separated the two germline ends. Germline CDR1 is DFQATT and CDR2 is SNEGSKA (reference sequence). The CDR3 spans 16 residues. The CDR3 bases are TGCAGTGCTAAGGGTAGCGGAACTACTAGCACAGATACGCAGTATTTT. It is translated as CSAKGSGTTSTDTQYF.

The chain uses TRBV5-1 and TRBJ1-4; D remains unclear. Trimming removed 0 bases at V and 5 bases at J, with 11 bases between. The CDR3 covers 15 residues. Germline values: CDR1 SGHRS, CDR2 YFSETQ. This CDR3 is CASSLGVPYNEKLFF. In DNA form, the CDR3 reads TGCGCCAGCAGCTTGGGGGTCCCTTACAATGAAAAACTGTTTTTT.

This clonotype came up a few times. The V and J genes are TRBV19 and TRBJ2-7; tentative D call: TRBD1 (5 bases). The germline V and J ends were trimmed by 5 bases and 2 bases, with 13 bases remaining between them. Germline V gives CDR1 LNHDA, CDR2 SQIVND (reference sequence). CDR3 length equals 14 residues. CDR3 in DNA: TGTGCCAGTAGTCTCGGACACCGAGCCTACGAGCAGTACTTC. Translating gives CASSLGHRAYEQYF.

There are a few counts of this clonotype. The CDR3 bases are TGTGCCAGCAGCTTAGAGGTGGGGCATCAGCCCCAGCATTTT. Protein: CASSLEVGHQPQHF. This chain links TRBV7-9 with TRBJ1-5; weak D call: TRBD1 (5 bases). CDR3 length: 14 amino acids. Germline CDR1 and CDR2: SEHNR and FQNEAQ (reference sequence). The V end lost 1 base, the J end lost 5 bases, and 9 bases lay between the germline ends.

There are many counts of this clonotype. The V and J genes are TRBV6-2 or TRBV6-3 and TRBJ1-1; D unclear. V gave up 2 bases and J gave up 4 bases, with 2 bases separating them. The CDR3 has 11 amino acids. CDR1 and CDR2 (germline): MNHEY, SVGEGT. CDR3 protein: CASSYPTEAFF. The CDR3 nucleotides read TGTGCCAGCAGTTACCCCACTGAAGCTTTCTTT.

This chain links TRBV6-2 or TRBV6-3 with TRBJ2-2; D unclear. The CDR3 has 15 amino acids. Trimming removed 2 bases at V and 5 bases at J, with 12 bases between. Germline lookup yields CDR1 MNHEY and CDR2 SVGEGT. The CDR3 nucleotides are TGTGCCAGCAGTTACCGGCTACGAGCGACCGGGGAGCTGTTTTTT. Its translation is CASSYRLRATGELFF.

This chain connects TRBV20-1 to TRBJ2-3, with 13 nucleotides matching TRBD2. The germline V gene encodes CDR1 DFQATT and CDR2 SNEGSKA (reference sequence). The CDR3 totals 15 residues. V trimming: 6 bases; J trimming: 7 bases; junction bases outside the gene matches: 10. The chain's CDR3 is CSALTSGRPAHTQYF. The CDR3 nucleotides read TGCAGTGCCTTGACTAGCGGGAGGCCCGCGCATACGCAGTATTTT.

The chain couples TRBV11-2 to TRBJ2-7; D gene uncertain. The germline V gene encodes CDR1 SGHAT and CDR2 FQNNGV. This CDR3 comprises 16 residues. The V end lost 0 bases, the J end lost 2 bases, and 14 bases lay between the germline ends. Written as DNA, the CDR3 is TGTGCCAGCAGCTTAGATCTATCTGAAGTCCCCTACGAGCAGTACTTC. Translated, it gives CASSLDLSEVPYEQYF.

This chain's CDR3 is CSARDGPEDSPLHF. CDR3 DNA: TGCAGTGCTAGAGATGGGCCCGAGGATTCACCCCTCCACTTT. The rearrangement joins TRBV20-1 to TRBJ1-6; D is unresolved. The germline gives CDR1 DFQATT, CDR2 SNEGSKA (reference sequence). The CDR3 extends over 14 amino acids. The V gene lost 0 bases and the J gene lost 8 bases, with 11 bases spanning the gap.

In its sample, this clonotype was seen a few times. V gene TRBV4-3 combines with J gene TRBJ2-7; maybe TRBD2 (6 bases). Germline V gives CDR1 LGHNA, CDR2 YSLEER. The CDR3 is 17 residues long. V was shortened by 3 bases and J by 6 bases, with 24 bases between the two germline ends. DNA of the CDR3: TGCGCCAGCAGCCAGGCGAAAGTTAGCGGCCCAGGTGGCGAGCAGTACTTC. Translated: CASSQAKVSGPGGEQYF.

This clonotype was found many times. This chain joins TRBV4-2 and TRBJ1-5; D is unclear. CDR3 length: 13 amino acids. Looked up from germline, CDR1 is LGHNA and CDR2 is YNFKEQ. Trimming removed 2 bases at V and 7 bases at J, with 9 bases between. The CDR3 is CASSQSPDQPQHF. The CDR3 DNA reads as TGTGCCAGCAGCCAAAGCCCGGACCAGCCCCAGCATTTT.

The chain has TRBV11-2 and TRBJ1-2, with D unclear. Trimming pared 1 base from V and 7 bases from J, leaving 16 bases between. The CDR3 extends over 15 amino acids. Germline lookup yields CDR1 SGHAT and CDR2 FQNNGV. The CDR3 DNA is TGTGCCAGCAGCTTAGGGCCTGAGGGCGAGCGTGGCTACACCTTC. Residues: CASSLGPEGERGYTF.

The table lists this clonotype with many counts. V and J are TRBV10-2 and TRBJ1-5; the D is unclear. The CDR3 is made up of 14 amino acids. V was trimmed by 0 bases and J by 4 bases, leaving 7 bases between them. Germline V gene lookup returns CDR1 WSHSY and CDR2 SAAADI. As DNA, the CDR3 is TGCGCCAGCAGTGAGTCCAGGCCTAATCAGCCCCAGCATTTT. Protein sequence: CASSESRPNQPQHF.

This clonotype has only a few counts. The chain combines TRBV6-2 or TRBV6-3 with TRBJ2-3; D unclear. The V end lost 4 bases, the J end lost 6 bases, and 5 bases lay between the germline ends. Looked up from germline, CDR1 is MNHEY and CDR2 is SVGEGT. This CDR3 is 11 amino acids long. CDR3 coding DNA: TGTGCCAGCAGTTCCTGGGATACGCAGTATTTT. Amino acid sequence: CASSSWDTQYF.

This clonotype has only a few counts. The rearrangement uses TRBV7-9 and TRBJ1-5; 7 nucleotides match TRBD1. Per germline, CDR1 SEHNR and CDR2 FQNEAQ (reference sequence). V was clipped by 0 bases and J by 10 bases; unmatched bases: 6. CDR3 length: 14 amino acids. The DNA for the CDR3 is TGTGCCAGCAGCTTAGCCGGGACAGCTCGTCCCCAGCATTTT. Its translation is CASSLAGTARPQHF.

This clonotype has at least ten counts. The V gene is TRBV18, the J gene TRBJ2-1, with D unresolved. The CDR3 sequence is 15 residues long. The germline V gene has CDR1 KGHSH and CDR2 LQKENI. V dropped 0 bases and J dropped 2 bases, with 8 bases sitting between them. The CDR3 sequence: CASSPPASTYNEQFF. The CDR3 DNA reads TGTGCCAGCTCACCACCTGCTTCAACCTACAATGAGCAGTTCTTC.

The sample holds many counts of this clonotype. CDR3 protein: CASSLLVGANYGYTF. The CDR3 region has the DNA TGTGCCAGCAGTTTATTGGTGGGCGCGAACTATGGCTACACCTTC. The rearrangement uses TRBV28 and TRBJ1-2; no definite D call. This CDR3 is built from 15 residues. Germline V CDR1 and CDR2: MDHEN, SYDVKM. Trimming removed 1 base at V and 2 bases at J, with 11 bases between.

The chain has TRBV27 and TRBJ2-3, with 13 positions matching TRBD2. Germline CDR1 is MNHEY and CDR2 is SMNVEV (reference sequence). The CDR3 covers 14 residues. The trim removed 3 bases at V and 8 bases at J, leaving 2 bases unmatched. CDR3 sequence (DNA): TGTGCCAGCAGTTTTGGACTAGCGGGAGTTACGCAGTATTTT. It yields the protein CASSFGLAGVTQYF.

V is TRBV12-3 or TRBV12-4 and J is TRBJ2-4; D remains ambiguous. The CDR3 loop spans 12 amino acids. With 6 bases removed from V and 2 bases from J, the gap between germline ends came to 5 bases. The CDR3 is CASSSSKNIQYF. CDR3 bases: TGTGCCAGCAGCAGCTCCAAAAACATTCAGTACTTC.

This chain links TRBV27 with TRBJ1-4; tentatively, D is TRBD1 (6 bases). In germline, CDR1 is MNHEY, CDR2 SMNVEV (reference sequence). CDR3 length: 14 amino acids. The V end lost 5 bases, the J end lost 3 bases, and 10 bases lay between the germline ends. The CDR3 coding sequence is TGTGCCAGCAGTAGGGGGGACTCTAATGAAAAACTGTTTTTT. Amino acids: CASSRGDSNEKLFF.